Each of the 8 T cell receptor beta chains below was sequenced from the same sample in a study of patients and donors after allogeneic stem cell transplantation. TCRdb fed the RT-PCR reads into MiXCR, producing one record per CDR3 protein. The profile shows around 150,000 distinct CDR3 sequences, approximately 30% of them singletons. Sequencing used blood, either unsorted or a sorted T cell fraction (not recorded which). The receptor source for this set is a human donor who was either an allogeneic HSCT recipient or a stem cell or donor lymphocyte infusion donor (not recorded which). It is not recorded whose cells these are; they may come from a transplant donor.

This clonotype was picked up a small number of times. The chain carries TRBV27 and TRBJ2-6, with 8 bases matching TRBD1. The length of the CDR3 is 17 residues. CDR1 and CDR2 from the germline V gene are MNHEY and SMNVEV (reference sequence). With 3 bases clipped from V and 1 base from J, the junction kept 5 bases outside the gene matches. The CDR3 nucleotides are TGTGCCAGCAGTTTCGGGACAGGCCATTCTGGGGCCAACGTCCTGACTTTC. Amino acids: CASSFGTGHSGANVLTF.

The chain links TRBV5-1 to TRBJ2-1; 9 nucleotides line up with TRBD2. CDR1 is SGHRS and CDR2 is YFSETQ in the germline V gene. The J segment lost 6 bases and the V segment lost 4 bases, leaving 5 bases of the junction unmatched. This CDR3 is built from 14 residues. The CDR3 DNA reads TGCGCCAGCAGCGTAGCGGGAGTGTTCAATGAGCAGTTCTTC. Translation: CASSVAGVFNEQFF.

The chain combines TRBV24-1 with TRBJ2-2; D gene uncertain. V lost 6 bases and J 2 bases, leaving 6 bases between the germline ends. The CDR3 contains 13 residues. The germline V gene has CDR1 KGHDR and CDR2 SFDVKD. In DNA form, the CDR3 reads TGTGCCACCAGTAACAGAAACACCGGGGAGCTGTTTTTT. Its protein is CATSNRNTGELFF.

This clonotype has more than one count but fewer than ten. CDR3 in DNA: TGTGCCAGCAGCCTTCCGGGGAGAAACACCATATATTTT. This sequence encodes CASSLPGRNTIYF. V usage is TRBV11-2 and J usage is TRBJ1-3; D uncertain. With 5 bases removed from V and 5 bases from J, the gap between germline ends came to 10 bases. The germline V gene has CDR1 SGHAT and CDR2 FQNNGV. The CDR3 runs to 13 residues.

This clonotype was picked up many times. This chain joins TRBV29-1 and TRBJ1-5; maybe TRBD1 (6 bases). Germline loops: CDR1 SQVTM, CDR2 ANQGSEA. V lost 4 bases to trimming and J lost 2 bases, with 18 bases between them. The CDR3 extends over 16 amino acids. CDR3 amino acids: CSVGEGQTGGNQPQHF. As DNA, the CDR3 is TGCAGCGTTGGAGAAGGACAGACAGGAGGCAATCAGCCCCAGCATTTT.

This clonotype was observed a few times. The V and J genes are TRBV18 and TRBJ1-1, with TRBD1 matching 8 bases. V lost 9 bases, J lost 4 bases, and 4 bases stayed unmatched. This CDR3 is 12 amino acids long. Germline CDR1 reads KGHSH; CDR2 reads LQKENI. Here the CDR3 reads CASTTGGTEAFF. The CDR3 nucleotides read TGTGCCAGTACTACAGGGGGCACTGAAGCTTTCTTT. Full variable domain (outside the CDR3, taken from reference TRBV18 and TRBJ1-1): NAGVMQNPRHLVRRRGQEARLRCSPMKGHSHVYWYRQLPEEGLKFMVYLQKENIIDESGMPKERFSAEFPKEGPSILRIQQVVRGDSAAYFCASTTGGTEAFFGQGTRLTVV.

This clonotype occurred a few times. The CDR3 reads CASSYTRTVGIHGYTF. The CDR3 bases are TGTGCCAGCAGTTACACCCGGACAGTGGGGATACATGGCTACACCTTC. V and J are TRBV6-5 and TRBJ1-2, with TRBD1 as a possible D gene (6 bases). The germline gives CDR1 MNHEY, CDR2 SVGAGI. The V gene lost 2 bases and the J gene lost 6 bases, with 19 bases spanning the gap. CDR3 size: 16 residues.

This chain's CDR3 is CASSLKAAGANYGYTF. The CDR3 region has the DNA TGTGCCAGCAGCTTAAAGGCGGCAGGGGCCAACTATGGCTACACCTTC. V and J are TRBV7-9 and TRBJ1-2; possibly TRBD1 for D (6 bases). The CDR3 sequence is 16 residues long. Germline V gives CDR1 SEHNR, CDR2 FQNEAQ (reference sequence). V lost 2 bases and J 2 bases, leaving 15 bases between the germline ends. The variable domain in full, with the rest retrieved from reference TRBV7-9 and TRBJ1-2, is DTGVSQNPRHKITKRGQNVTFRCDPISEHNRLYWYRQTLGQGPEFLTYFQNEAQLEKSRLLSDRFSAERPKGSFSTLEIQRTEQGDSAMYLCASSLKAAGANYGYTFGSGTRLTVV.